What follows are 9 T cell receptor beta chains derived from one specimen sequenced in a study of Ad26.COV2.S vaccination and SARS-CoV-2 variants. Treatment of the sample: around 19 received Ad26.COV2.S at low or high dose, single or two shots; about 5 received placebo; per-sample allocation not given. Samples came from day 63 after the first vaccine or placebo injection. Only in-frame clones appear in the TCRdb table, and some are missing; sequencing was by immunoSEQ multiplex PCR. This table holds 300,000 to 400,000 clones, 87% found once. The sequencing used peripheral blood, collected in a trial of Ad26.COV2.S vaccine versus placebo. The receptors here all came from a person between 18 and 65 years old who received the Ad26.COV2.S COVID-19 vaccine or a placebo.

The rearrangement joins TRBV9 to TRBJ2-7, with D tentatively TRBD2 (5 bases). Germline V CDR1 and CDR2: SGDLS, YYNGEE. Trimming removed 0 bases at V and 1 base at J, with 8 bases between. The CDR3 extends over 14 amino acids. The CDR3: CASSVGRESYEQYF. As DNA, the CDR3 is TGTGCCAGCAGCGTAGGTCGGGAATCCTACGAGCAGTACTTC.

The chain is built from TRBV23-1 and TRBJ2-1; 8 bases fit TRBD1. TRBV23-1 is filed as an ORF, its function uncertain. The junction had 3 bases not matched to a gene; V was cut back by 11 bases and J by 9 bases. This CDR3 contains 10 residues. In DNA form, the CDR3 reads TGCGCCGGACAGGGTCCTGAGCAGTTCTTC. It translates to CAGQGPEQFF.

The gene calls are TRBV30 and TRBJ2-2; D not certain. Germline values: CDR1 GTSNPN, CDR2 SVGIG (reference sequence). This CDR3 spans 15 amino acids. Between the trimmed V and J ends, which lost 0 bases and 5 bases, there was a span of 13 bases. The CDR3, as DNA: TGTGCCTGGAGTGTACTGGGAATGAGGACCGGGGAGCTGTTTTTT. Translating gives CAWSVLGMRTGELFF.

The chain uses TRBV3-1 (or the pseudogene TRBV3-2) and TRBJ1-6; no firm D call. Germline V lookup: CDR1 LGHDT, CDR2 YNNKEL (reference sequence). The length of the CDR3 is 16 residues. Trimming took 1 base from V and 6 from J, leaving 13 bases between them. CDR3 bases: TGTGCCAGCAGCCAAGGAAGAGGGATGGCTAATTCACCCCTCCACTTT. Encoded protein: CASSQGRGMANSPLHF.

This chain connects TRBV4-2 to TRBJ1-2; 7 bases are shared with TRBD1. Looked up from germline, CDR1 is LGHNA and CDR2 is YNFKEQ. The CDR3 extends over 18 amino acids. J lost 4 bases, V lost 4 bases, and 18 bases had no gene match. The chain's CDR3 is CASSPESPTGLRGYGYTF. As DNA, the CDR3 is TGTGCCAGCAGCCCTGAAAGCCCGACAGGGCTGAGGGGCTATGGCTACACCTTC.

This clone was picked up a small number of times. The rearrangement joins TRBV4-1 to TRBJ1-5; D ambiguous. The CDR3 consists of 14 residues. With 5 bases removed from V and 1 base from J, the gap between germline ends came to 9 bases. Germline V CDR1 and CDR2: MGHRA, YSYEKL. This chain's CDR3 is CASSVGRSNQPQHF. CDR3 DNA sequence: TGCGCCAGCAGCGTGGGGAGAAGCAATCAGCCCCAGCATTTT.

To note about this clone: This same CDR3 is encoded by further DNA sequences in the sample. V gene TRBV12-3 or TRBV12-4 combines with J gene TRBJ1-1, with D uncertain. The CDR3 covers 11 residues. Trimming took off 6 bases at V and 4 bases at J, with 6 bases between the two ends. DNA for the CDR3: TGTGCCAGCAGCTCGTTCACTGAAGCTTTCTTT. It encodes CASSSFTEAFF.

Note on this clone: The conserved final phenylalanine or tryptophan is absent from the CDR3, which likely points to a read error. The limits of the CDR3 on the DNA are not certain, so only TCRdb's listed CDR3 is given. The CDR3 sequence: CASSPRTEGC. The rearrangement uses TRBV14 and TRBJ1-1. Per the germline V gene, CDR1 is SGHDN and CDR2 is FVKESK. The CDR3 is 10 residues long, ends included.

The gene calls are TRBV6-6 and TRBJ1-4, with D possibly matching TRBD1 (6 bases). CDR1 and CDR2 (germline): MNHNY, SVGAGI (reference sequence). This CDR3 spans 16 amino acids. V lost 2 bases and J lost 4, with 14 bases in between. The CDR3 nucleotides read TGTGCCAGCAGTTACACAAGCCCGGGACATAATGAAAAACTGTTTTTT. Amino acids: CASSYTSPGHNEKLFF.